Reported below is one TCR beta chain. Its matching antigen is unknown. Constant-region reverse primers amplified full-length variable regions, followed by semi-nested Nested Universal Primer A PCR. TCRdb re-derived calls from the 5' RACE reads in MiXCR, one entry per CDR3 protein. The top ten hold 3.2% of the sample, which has 55,000 or so distinct CDR3 sequences, 20% to 25% seen once. The CDR3 spans 14 residues. Between the trimmed V and J ends, which lost 3 bases and 5 bases, there was a span of 13 bases. Germline CDR1 and CDR2: LGHNT and FRNRAP. Study-level points and caveats: The larger cohort examined one V-J beta rearrangement, not whole repertoires. Tumor Treg TCRs overlapped most with tumor naive CD4+ cells. The TCR gene usage of tumor memory CD4+ T cells clustered together with blood and lymph node memory CD4+ cells and with lymph node naive CD4+ cells.

Treg sorting used a CD4+CD25+CD127-/low gate. The chain couples TRBV12-5 to TRBJ1-2; D unclear. The specimen was tumor-infiltrating Tregs sorted from the breast tumor. The clonotype comes from a female donor with breast cancer. The CDR3 DNA reads TGTGCTAGTGGTTTCCCGGGCATAATATATGGCTACACCTTC. This gives the protein CASGFPGIIYGYTF.